This is a list of T cell receptor beta chains from one sample in a study of cytomegalovirus exposure and HLA in healthy donors. Libraries were prepared by immunoSEQ multiplex PCR; TCRdb keeps only in-frame clonotypes and omits some of them. Among roughly 190,000 clones, around 73% were seen once, and the ten largest hold over 2%. The sample was PBMCs. These receptors came from a woman younger than 45 in good health and CMV-seropositive. The CDR3 runs from the conserved cysteine through the conserved F or W. D genes are given only for firm matches. Only some rows state a clone size, as once, few, many or a class for expanded clones.

D gene: NA
clone size: NA
J gene: TRBJ2-1
V gene: TRBV15
CDR3 length: 17
CDR3 DNA: TGTGCCACCAGCAGGGGGGGCGGGGGTAGCTCCTACAATGAGCAGTTCTTC
CDR3 protein: CATSRGGGGSSYNEQFF

D gene: TRBD1
clone size: once
J gene: TRBJ1-5
V gene: TRBV6-6
CDR3 length: 16
CDR3 DNA: TGTGCCAGCAGTCCAAGGACAGGGGGAGGCAATCAGCCCCAGCATTTT
CDR3 protein: CASSPRTGGGNQPQHF

D gene: TRBD1
clone size: NA
J gene: TRBJ1-4
V gene: TRBV2
CDR3 length: 13
CDR3 DNA: TGTGCCAGCAGTGAACAGGGGGTAGGAAAACTGTTTTTT
CDR3 protein: CASSEQGVGKLFF

D gene: NA
clone size: few
J gene: TRBJ2-7
V gene: TRBV9
CDR3 length: 16
CDR3 DNA: TGTGCCAGCAGCGTAGTGGACCCTCGGCGGGACGACGAGCAGTACTTC
CDR3 protein: CASSVVDPRRDDEQYF

D gene: TRBD1
clone size: NA
J gene: TRBJ2-7
V gene: TRBV7-2
CDR3 length: 16
CDR3 DNA: TGTGCCAGCAGCTTAGTAGGGACAGATGGTTCCTACGAGCAGTACTTC
CDR3 protein: CASSLVGTDGSYEQYF

D gene: NA
clone size: NA
J gene: TRBJ1-3
V gene: TRBV2
CDR3 length: 14
CDR3 DNA: TGTGCCAGCAAGGCGGGGAACTCTGGAAACACCATATATTTT
CDR3 protein: CASKAGNSGNTIYF

D gene: NA
clone size: NA
J gene: TRBJ1-3
V gene: TRBV9
CDR3 length: 16
CDR3 DNA: TGTGCCAGCAGCGCCCGCGGCGGCAGCACTGGAAACACCATATATTTT
CDR3 protein: CASSARGGSTGNTIYF

D gene: TRBD1
clone size: NA
J gene: TRBJ1-2
V gene: TRBV7-8
CDR3 length: 16
CDR3 DNA: TGTGCCAGCAGCCAGCAGGGACAGGGGGCGCCGGGGGGCTACACCTTC
CDR3 protein: CASSQQGQGAPGGYTF

D gene: NA
clone size: NA
J gene: TRBJ1-2
V gene: TRBV7-2
CDR3 length: 12
CDR3 DNA: TGTGCCAGCAGCCCCGCTAACTATGGCTACACCTTC
CDR3 protein: CASSPANYGYTF

D gene: TRBD2
clone size: many
J gene: TRBJ2-7
V gene: TRBV7-9
CDR3 length: 14
CDR3 DNA: TGTGCCAGCAGCTTATTAGCGGGAGCCTACGAGCAGTACTTC
CDR3 protein: CASSLLAGAYEQYF

D gene: NA
clone size: once
J gene: TRBJ2-1
V gene: TRBV27
CDR3 length: 14
CDR3 DNA: TGTGCCAGCAGTTTATGGAGTAAGGACAATGAGCAGTTCTTC
CDR3 protein: CASSLWSKDNEQFF

D gene: TRBD1
clone size: NA
J gene: TRBJ1-1
V gene: TRBV18
CDR3 length: 13
CDR3 DNA: TGTGCCACCAAACAGGGGTTGAACACTGAAGCTTTCTTT
CDR3 protein: CATKQGLNTEAFF

D gene: TRBD1
clone size: NA
J gene: TRBJ2-1
V gene: TRBV28
CDR3 length: 15
CDR3 DNA: TGTGCCAGCAGTTATCCGGGACAGGGGGACAATGAGCAGTTCTTC
CDR3 protein: CASSYPGQGDNEQFF

D gene: TRBD2
clone size: NA
J gene: TRBJ2-7
V gene: TRBV5-1
CDR3 length: 15
CDR3 DNA: TGCGCCAGCAGCTTGGCAACTAGCGAGGTCTACGAGCAGTACTTC
CDR3 protein: CASSLATSEVYEQYF

D gene: TRBD1
clone size: NA
J gene: TRBJ2-2
V gene: TRBV18
CDR3 length: 16
CDR3 DNA: TGTGCCAGCTCGCCACGAGACAGGGAATACACCGGGGAGCTGTTTTTT
CDR3 protein: CASSPRDREYTGELFF

D gene: TRBD2
clone size: NA
J gene: TRBJ2-1
V gene: TRBV10-3
CDR3 length: 13
CDR3 DNA: TGTGCCATCAGTCCCCCTAGCGGCAGTGAGCAGTTCTTC
CDR3 protein: CAISPPSGSEQFF

D gene: TRBD1
clone size: NA
J gene: TRBJ2-7
V gene: TRBV7-9
CDR3 length: 16
CDR3 DNA: TGTGCCAGCAGCCCTGGGTCGTCGGGGACAGTAAGCGAGCAGTACTTC
CDR3 protein: CASSPGSSGTVSEQYF

D gene: TRBD1
clone size: NA
J gene: TRBJ2-4
V gene: TRBV4-1
CDR3 length: 14
CDR3 DNA: TGCGCCAGCAGCCAAGGACAGGGGATAAACATTCAGTACTTC
CDR3 protein: CASSQGQGINIQYF

D gene: TRBD1
clone size: NA
J gene: TRBJ2-6
V gene: TRBV9
CDR3 length: 17
CDR3 DNA: TGTGCCAGCAGCGTACCCAGGACAGGGGCTGGGGCCAACGTCCTGACTTTC
CDR3 protein: CASSVPRTGAGANVLTF

D gene: TRBD2
clone size: NA
J gene: TRBJ2-3
V gene: TRBV7-9
CDR3 length: 15
CDR3 DNA: TGTGCCAGCAGCTCGGGACTAATTAGCACAGATACGCAGTATTTT
CDR3 protein: CASSSGLISTDTQYF

D gene: NA
clone size: NA
J gene: TRBJ2-4
V gene: TRBV7-2
CDR3 length: 12
CDR3 DNA: TGTGCCAGCAGCCCCGGACTTACCATTCAGTACTTC
CDR3 protein: CASSPGLTIQYF

D gene: TRBD2
clone size: few
J gene: TRBJ2-5
V gene: TRBV19
CDR3 length: 17
CDR3 DNA: TGTGCCAGTAGTATAGGGGGCGGGGGGGCCACGAGGGAGACCCAGTACTTC
CDR3 protein: CASSIGGGGATRETQYF

D gene: TRBD1
clone size: once
J gene: TRBJ2-1
V gene: TRBV7-3
CDR3 length: 13
CDR3 DNA: TGTGCCAGCAGTTTTGACAGGGGTAATGAGCAGTTCTTC
CDR3 protein: CASSFDRGNEQFF

D gene: NA
clone size: NA
J gene: TRBJ1-1
V gene: TRBV5-1
CDR3 length: 16
CDR3 DNA: TGCGCCAGCAGATCGGCAGCGGGGGGCGGGTACACTGAAGCTTTCTTT
CDR3 protein: CASRSAAGGGYTEAFF

D gene: NA
clone size: NA
J gene: TRBJ1-1
V gene: TRBV5-1
CDR3 length: 14
CDR3 DNA: TGCGCCAGCAGCCGAGATAATTCTAACACTGAAGCTTTCTTT
CDR3 protein: CASSRDNSNTEAFF

D gene: NA
clone size: NA
J gene: TRBJ2-7
V gene: TRBV9
CDR3 length: 14
CDR3 DNA: TGTGCCAGCAGCCCAGTTACGGGAAGGAACGAGCAGTACTTC
CDR3 protein: CASSPVTGRNEQYF

D gene: TRBD1
clone size: NA
J gene: TRBJ1-1
V gene: TRBV28
CDR3 length: 14
CDR3 DNA: TGTGCCAGCAGTTCTCGGACAGGGGGAACTGAAGCTTTCTTT
CDR3 protein: CASSSRTGGTEAFF

D gene: NA
clone size: few
J gene: TRBJ1-5
V gene: TRBV4-1
CDR3 length: 17
CDR3 DNA: TGCGCCAGCAGCCAAAGGATTCCGGGGGGTCGCAATCAGCCCCAGCATTTT
CDR3 protein: CASSQRIPGGRNQPQHF

D gene: TRBD1
clone size: NA
J gene: TRBJ1-2
V gene: TRBV7-9
CDR3 length: 14
CDR3 DNA: TGTGCCAGCAGCTGGGGACAGGGGACCCTCGGCTACACCTTC
CDR3 protein: CASSWGQGTLGYTF

D gene: TRBD1
clone size: NA
J gene: TRBJ1-3
V gene: TRBV9
CDR3 length: 15
CDR3 DNA: TGTGCCAGCAGCGTAACAGGGGGCTCTGGAAACACCATATATTTT
CDR3 protein: CASSVTGGSGNTIYF

D gene: NA
clone size: NA
J gene: TRBJ2-7
V gene: TRBV2
CDR3 length: 13
CDR3 DNA: TGTGCCAGCAAGGAAGCGTCCCCATACGAGCAGTACTTC
CDR3 protein: CASKEASPYEQYF

D gene: TRBD1
clone size: NA
J gene: TRBJ2-1
V gene: TRBV2
CDR3 length: 15
CDR3 DNA: TGTGCCAGCACCTCGACAGGGGGCTCCTACAATGAGCAGTTCTTC
CDR3 protein: CASTSTGGSYNEQFF

D gene: TRBD1
clone size: NA
J gene: TRBJ1-1
V gene: TRBV18
CDR3 length: 16
CDR3 DNA: TGTGCCAGCTCACCACCACAGGGGGCTCGAAACACTGAAGCTTTCTTT
CDR3 protein: CASSPPQGARNTEAFF

D gene: NA
clone size: NA
J gene: TRBJ2-5
V gene: TRBV27
CDR3 length: 13
CDR3 DNA: TGTGCCAGCAGTCCTTCCCGCGGGGAGACCCAGTACTTC
CDR3 protein: CASSPSRGETQYF

D gene: NA
clone size: NA
J gene: TRBJ1-1
V gene: TRBV30
CDR3 length: 13
CDR3 DNA: TGTGCCTGGAGCCAGGGAGGCTACACTGAAGCTTTCTTT
CDR3 protein: CAWSQGGYTEAFF

D gene: TRBD2
clone size: NA
J gene: TRBJ2-7
V gene: TRBV7-8
CDR3 length: 13
CDR3 DNA: TGTGCCAGCAGCCGACTAGCGGTCTACGAGCAGTACTTC
CDR3 protein: CASSRLAVYEQYF

D gene: NA
clone size: NA
J gene: TRBJ1-2
V gene: TRBV5-1
CDR3 length: 15
CDR3 DNA: TGCGCCAGCAGCTTGGGTTTTGGCGGGTCCTTTGGCTACACCTTC
CDR3 protein: CASSLGFGGSFGYTF

D gene: NA
clone size: few
J gene: TRBJ1-5
V gene: TRBV7-9
CDR3 length: 14
CDR3 DNA: TGTGCCAGCAGCCCAGCAGGGGATGGTCAGCCCCAGCATTTT
CDR3 protein: CASSPAGDGQPQHF

D gene: NA
clone size: NA
J gene: TRBJ2-1
V gene: TRBV7-7
CDR3 length: 15
CDR3 DNA: TGTGCTAGCAGCTTAGGAGGGACAACCTCCAATGAGCAGTTCTTC
CDR3 protein: CASSLGGTTSNEQFF

D gene: NA
clone size: NA
J gene: TRBJ2-5
V gene: TRBV27
CDR3 length: 14
CDR3 DNA: TGTGCCAGCAGTCTCTTGGGACATTCCGAGACCCAGTACTTC
CDR3 protein: CASSLLGHSETQYF

D gene: NA
clone size: NA
J gene: TRBJ2-1
V gene: TRBV11-2
CDR3 length: 15
CDR3 DNA: TGTGCCAGCAGCCCCCGGGCAGGGCCCAACAATGAGCAGTTCTTC
CDR3 protein: CASSPRAGPNNEQFF

D gene: TRBD1
clone size: NA
J gene: TRBJ1-5
V gene: TRBV15
CDR3 length: 17
CDR3 DNA: TGTGCCACCAGCAGAGGCCACCCGACAGGGGGCAATCAGCCCCAGCATTTT
CDR3 protein: CATSRGHPTGGNQPQHF

D gene: TRBD1
clone size: NA
J gene: TRBJ2-6
V gene: TRBV7-3
CDR3 length: 12
CDR3 DNA: TGTGCCAGCAGCCTTGGACAGGGGCCCCTGACTTTC
CDR3 protein: CASSLGQGPLTF

D gene: NA
clone size: NA
J gene: TRBJ2-6
V gene: TRBV9
CDR3 length: 18
CDR3 DNA: TGTGCCAGCAGCGTTCTCCCCGTCGACAGGCTCGGGGCCAACGTCCTGACTTTC
CDR3 protein: CASSVLPVDRLGANVLTF

D gene: NA
clone size: NA
J gene: TRBJ2-5
V gene: TRBV13
CDR3 length: 11
CDR3 DNA: TGTGCCAGCAGCTTATCTGAGACCCAGTACTTC
CDR3 protein: CASSLSETQYF

D gene: NA
clone size: NA
J gene: TRBJ1-1
V gene: TRBV29-1
CDR3 length: 12
CDR3 DNA: TGCAGCGCCTCACCGGGTTCCACTGAAGCTTTCTTT
CDR3 protein: CSASPGSTEAFF

D gene: NA
clone size: NA
J gene: TRBJ2-1
V gene: TRBV7-2
CDR3 length: 13
CDR3 DNA: TGTGCCAGCAGCCCCACTAGGGGGGGTGAGCAGTTCTTC
CDR3 protein: CASSPTRGGEQFF

D gene: NA
clone size: NA
J gene: TRBJ2-1
V gene: TRBV5-6
CDR3 length: 14
CDR3 DNA: TGTGCCAGCAGCTTGGCGGGAGAGGTCAGTGAGCAGTTCTTC
CDR3 protein: CASSLAGEVSEQFF